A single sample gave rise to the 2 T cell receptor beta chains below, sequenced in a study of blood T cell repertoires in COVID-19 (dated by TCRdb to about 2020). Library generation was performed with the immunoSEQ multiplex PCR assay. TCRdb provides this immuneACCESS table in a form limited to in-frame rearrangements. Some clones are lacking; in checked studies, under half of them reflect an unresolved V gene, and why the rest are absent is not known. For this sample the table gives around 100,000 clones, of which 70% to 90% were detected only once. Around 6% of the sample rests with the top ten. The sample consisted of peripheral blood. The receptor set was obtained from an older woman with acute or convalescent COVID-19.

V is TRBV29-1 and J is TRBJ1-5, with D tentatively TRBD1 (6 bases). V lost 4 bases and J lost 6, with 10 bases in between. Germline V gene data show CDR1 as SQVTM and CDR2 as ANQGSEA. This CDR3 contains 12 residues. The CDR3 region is CSVGTEGQPQHF. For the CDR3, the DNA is TGCAGCGTTGGGACAGAAGGTCAGCCCCAGCATTTT.

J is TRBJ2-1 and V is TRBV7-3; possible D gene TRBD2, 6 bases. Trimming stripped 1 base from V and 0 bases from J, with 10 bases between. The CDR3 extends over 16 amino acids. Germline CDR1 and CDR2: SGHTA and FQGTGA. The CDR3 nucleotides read TGTGCCAGCAGCTTAAGCCCCGGGAGCTCCTACAATGAGCAGTTCTTC. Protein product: CASSLSPGSSYNEQFF.